This is a list of T cell receptor beta chains from one sample in a study of regulatory T cells in long-lasting Graves disease. TCRdb re-analysed the multiplex PCR reads in MiXCR, keeping a single row per CDR3 protein. This table has 400,000 to 450,000 distinct CDR3 sequences, just under 15% appearing once. The sample was also linked to a second study, of T cells in Graves' hyperthyroidism and ophthalmopathy.

The sequencing here drew on peripheral blood mononuclear cells (PBMCs), taken at new diagnosis, from a patient treated with antithyroid drugs. The receptors shown here come from a woman under 40 with Graves disease. The CDR3 runs from the conserved cysteine through the conserved F or W. The order of the fields is CDR3 DNA, CDR3 protein, J gene, clone size, D gene, V gene. The D gene is left open where the match is weak. Clone size appears in some rows only: once, few, many, or a class for an expanded clone.

CDR3 DNA: TGTGCTAGTGGTTTTCCCGACACCGGGGAGCTGTTTTTT; CDR3 protein: CASGFPDTGELFF; J gene: TRBJ2-2; clone size: NA; D gene: NA; V gene: TRBV12-5
CDR3 DNA: TGTGCCAGCAGTTTCGAGGGCACAGATACGCAGTATTTT; CDR3 protein: CASSFEGTDTQYF; J gene: TRBJ2-3; clone size: many; D gene: NA; V gene: TRBV27
CDR3 DNA: TGTGCCAGCAGCCAAGAAGGACAGGGGGGGTTGAACCTCCACTTT; CDR3 protein: CASSQEGQGGLNLHF; J gene: TRBJ1-6; clone size: few; D gene: TRBD1; V gene: TRBV4-2
CDR3 DNA: TGTGCCAGCAGTTACTCCCGGACCCTAGGGGCCAAAAACATTCAGTACTTC; CDR3 protein: CASSYSRTLGAKNIQYF; J gene: TRBJ2-4; clone size: NA; D gene: NA; V gene: TRBV6-5
CDR3 DNA: TGTGCCAGGAGACCTCCGGCAACAACGAACACTGAAGCTTTCTTT; CDR3 protein: CARRPPATTNTEAFF; J gene: TRBJ1-1; clone size: NA; D gene: NA; V gene: TRBV19
CDR3 DNA: TGTGCCAGCAGACCCCAGGGAGGTAGCAATCAGCCCCAGCATTTT; CDR3 protein: CASRPQGGSNQPQHF; J gene: TRBJ1-5; clone size: few; D gene: NA; V gene: TRBV28
CDR3 DNA: TGCGCCAGCAGCCGGCGCGGTTCTACAGGAACCAATGAAAAACTGTTTTTT; CDR3 protein: CASSRRGSTGTNEKLFF; J gene: TRBJ1-4; clone size: NA; D gene: NA; V gene: TRBV5-1
CDR3 DNA: TGTGCCAGCAGCTTCCGGACAGGGGCAATGAACACTGAAGCTTTCTTT; CDR3 protein: CASSFRTGAMNTEAFF; J gene: TRBJ1-1; clone size: many; D gene: TRBD1; V gene: TRBV11-3
CDR3 DNA: TGTGCCAGCAGCTTAGCGCTAGGGAAGGGCCCCGTCAAGGGTACGCAGTATTTT; CDR3 protein: CASSLALGKGPVKGTQYF; J gene: TRBJ2-3; clone size: many; D gene: NA; V gene: TRBV7-6
CDR3 DNA: TGTGCCAGCAGTGAATGGGGGTCCGGAAACACCATATATTTT; CDR3 protein: CASSEWGSGNTIYF; J gene: TRBJ1-3; clone size: few; D gene: NA; V gene: TRBV25-1
CDR3 DNA: TGCGCCAGCAGTTCCGGGACAGGCCCTCTCGAGCAGTACTTC; CDR3 protein: CASSSGTGPLEQYF; J gene: TRBJ2-7; clone size: few; D gene: TRBD1; V gene: TRBV10-1
CDR3 DNA: TGTGCCAGCAGCCCGGGACTGGCTAGCACAGATACGCAGTATTTT; CDR3 protein: CASSPGLASTDTQYF; J gene: TRBJ2-3; clone size: many; D gene: NA; V gene: TRBV3-1
CDR3 DNA: TGTGCCAGTGGGCCGGGGCTTAGCAATCAGCCCCAGCATTTT; CDR3 protein: CASGPGLSNQPQHF; J gene: TRBJ1-5; clone size: many; D gene: NA; V gene: TRBV12-3/TRBV12-4
CDR3 DNA: TGTGCCAGCAGGCTCTCCTATGCGAACTATGGCTACACCTTC; CDR3 protein: CASRLSYANYGYTF; J gene: TRBJ1-2; clone size: NA; D gene: NA; V gene: TRBV6-1
CDR3 DNA: TGTGCCAGCCTATCGGGACAGGGGAACACCGGGGAGCTGTTTTTT; CDR3 protein: CASLSGQGNTGELFF; J gene: TRBJ2-2; clone size: many; D gene: TRBD1; V gene: TRBV11-1
CDR3 DNA: TGTGCCAGCAGCCCCGACCCCGTTGGGGAATACAATGAGCAGTTCTTC; CDR3 protein: CASSPDPVGEYNEQFF; J gene: TRBJ2-1; clone size: many; D gene: NA; V gene: TRBV7-6
CDR3 DNA: TGTGCCAGCAGCCAAGATCGGCGGGACGCAGATACGCAGTATTTT; CDR3 protein: CASSQDRRDADTQYF; J gene: TRBJ2-3; clone size: few; D gene: NA; V gene: TRBV3-1
CDR3 DNA: TGCAGTGCGCCCTGGGGGCATAGTGAAGCTTTCTTT; CDR3 protein: CSAPWGHSEAFF; J gene: TRBJ1-1; clone size: many; D gene: NA; V gene: TRBV20-1
CDR3 DNA: TGCAGTGCTAGAAGTCTCAGGGGTGAGCAGTTCTTC; CDR3 protein: CSARSLRGEQFF; J gene: TRBJ2-1; clone size: few; D gene: NA; V gene: TRBV20-1
CDR3 DNA: TGTGCCTCGGGGGCCGTTCCGGAGCAGTACTTC; CDR3 protein: CASGAVPEQYF; J gene: TRBJ2-7; clone size: many; D gene: NA; V gene: TRBV30
CDR3 DNA: TGTGCCAGCATGGGAGCGGGAGAAAGCGAGCAGTACTTC; CDR3 protein: CASMGAGESEQYF; J gene: TRBJ2-7; clone size: many; D gene: TRBD2; V gene: TRBV27
CDR3 DNA: TGTGCCAGCAGCTTGGGGCCGGGGAATATCTACGAGCAGTACTTC; CDR3 protein: CASSLGPGNIYEQYF; J gene: TRBJ2-7; clone size: NA; D gene: NA; V gene: TRBV5-6
CDR3 DNA: TGCAGTGCTCCACTAGCGGGCCAAGAGACCCAGTACTTC; CDR3 protein: CSAPLAGQETQYF; J gene: TRBJ2-5; clone size: NA; D gene: TRBD2; V gene: TRBV20-1
CDR3 DNA: TGTGCCTGGAGAGTCGGGCTAACCTACGAGCAGTACTTC; CDR3 protein: CAWRVGLTYEQYF; J gene: TRBJ2-7; clone size: many; D gene: NA; V gene: TRBV30
CDR3 DNA: TGTGCCAGCAGCCAATTTCAATGGGGAAGTGACGGGGAGCTGTTTTTT; CDR3 protein: CASSQFQWGSDGELFF; J gene: TRBJ2-2; clone size: many; D gene: NA; V gene: TRBV3-1
CDR3 DNA: TGCGCCAGCAGCCATGACCTCGGACTAGCGGGAGGGCTTGAGCAGTTCTTC; CDR3 protein: CASSHDLGLAGGLEQFF; J gene: TRBJ2-1; clone size: many; D gene: TRBD2; V gene: TRBV4-1
CDR3 DNA: TGTGCCAGCAGCGGGTCAAGGGGTGGATACGAGCAGTACTTC; CDR3 protein: CASSGSRGGYEQYF; J gene: TRBJ2-7; clone size: few; D gene: NA; V gene: TRBV9
CDR3 DNA: TGTGCCAGCAGCGAACAGGGCTACGAGCAGTACTTC; CDR3 protein: CASSEQGYEQYF; J gene: TRBJ2-7; clone size: NA; D gene: NA; V gene: TRBV11-2
CDR3 DNA: TGCAGTGCAACTACAGGGCTCGACCAAGAGACCCAGTACTTC; CDR3 protein: CSATTGLDQETQYF; J gene: TRBJ2-5; clone size: NA; D gene: NA; V gene: TRBV20-1
CDR3 DNA: TGTGCCTGGAGTGAGGGACTAGCGGGACATGAGCAGTTCTTC; CDR3 protein: CAWSEGLAGHEQFF; J gene: TRBJ2-1; clone size: few; D gene: TRBD2; V gene: TRBV30
CDR3 DNA: TGCGCCAGCAGCTGGGAACCGACAGGGGGTAGAGAGACCCAGTACTTC; CDR3 protein: CASSWEPTGGRETQYF; J gene: TRBJ2-5; clone size: many; D gene: TRBD1; V gene: TRBV5-1
CDR3 DNA: TGCAGCGTTGACGATCGGGACAGGGGGTTTTTTGGGGCCAACGTCCTGACTTTC; CDR3 protein: CSVDDRDRGFFGANVLTF; J gene: TRBJ2-6; clone size: few; D gene: TRBD1; V gene: TRBV29-1
CDR3 DNA: TGTGCCAGCAGCTTGAGTTTGGGAAACACCATATATTTT; CDR3 protein: CASSLSLGNTIYF; J gene: TRBJ1-3; clone size: many; D gene: NA; V gene: TRBV7-3
CDR3 DNA: TGTGCCAGCAGTTACGCAGCGGGAGTAGATACGCAGTATTTT; CDR3 protein: CASSYAAGVDTQYF; J gene: TRBJ2-3; clone size: NA; D gene: TRBD2; V gene: TRBV6-5
CDR3 DNA: TGTGCCTGGAGTGGGGGACAGAACTATGGCTACACCTTC; CDR3 protein: CAWSGGQNYGYTF; J gene: TRBJ1-2; clone size: NA; D gene: TRBD1; V gene: TRBV30
CDR3 DNA: TGTGCCAGCAGTGAGGGGACAGCGATCGGGGAGCTGTTTTTT; CDR3 protein: CASSEGTAIGELFF; J gene: TRBJ2-2; clone size: few; D gene: TRBD1; V gene: TRBV2
CDR3 DNA: TGTGCCAGCACCAAAGGGACTAGCGGGAGCCAAGAGACCCAGTACTTC; CDR3 protein: CASTKGTSGSQETQYF; J gene: TRBJ2-5; clone size: few; D gene: TRBD2; V gene: TRBV11-2
CDR3 DNA: TGTGCCAGCAGTTTTGCCACTGGAGTTGGCCACAATGAGCAGTTCTTC; CDR3 protein: CASSFATGVGHNEQFF; J gene: TRBJ2-1; clone size: few; D gene: NA; V gene: TRBV27
CDR3 DNA: TGCGCCAGCAGCCAAGAAGACTATGGCTACACCTTC; CDR3 protein: CASSQEDYGYTF; J gene: TRBJ1-2; clone size: many; D gene: NA; V gene: TRBV5-1
CDR3 DNA: TGCGCCAGCAGCCCCCGGACTAGTACGAAAGGGACCCAGTACTTC; CDR3 protein: CASSPRTSTKGTQYF; J gene: TRBJ2-5; clone size: few; D gene: TRBD2; V gene: TRBV5-1
CDR3 DNA: TGTGCCAGCTCACCTGCGGATAGGGGGGAGGGCGGCAATCAGCCCCAGCATTTT; CDR3 protein: CASSPADRGEGGNQPQHF; J gene: TRBJ1-5; clone size: few; D gene: NA; V gene: TRBV18
CDR3 DNA: TGTGCCAGCAGCCCCCCGGGGCTAGCGGGAGGGAACAATGAGCAGTTCTTC; CDR3 protein: CASSPPGLAGGNNEQFF; J gene: TRBJ2-1; clone size: many; D gene: TRBD2; V gene: TRBV18
CDR3 DNA: TGTGCTAGTGGTTTGATTGCGGGAGGGCCTGGTGAGCAGTACTTC; CDR3 protein: CASGLIAGGPGEQYF; J gene: TRBJ2-7; clone size: NA; D gene: TRBD2; V gene: TRBV12-5
CDR3 DNA: TGTGCCAGCATCCAGACAGGCCCCAACACTGAAGCTTTCTTT; CDR3 protein: CASIQTGPNTEAFF; J gene: TRBJ1-1; clone size: many; D gene: NA; V gene: TRBV28
CDR3 DNA: TGCAGTGCTAAGCACACGCCAGGGGGTTTGATCTACGAGCAGTACTTC; CDR3 protein: CSAKHTPGGLIYEQYF; J gene: TRBJ2-7; clone size: NA; D gene: TRBD1; V gene: TRBV20-1
CDR3 DNA: TGCGCCAGCAGCTTGGCACAGGGGCTGAACACTGAAGCTTTCTTT; CDR3 protein: CASSLAQGLNTEAFF; J gene: TRBJ1-1; clone size: many; D gene: TRBD1; V gene: TRBV5-1
CDR3 DNA: TGTGCCAGCAGTAAAATCAGCGACGGATCGTTTGAAAAACTGTTTTTT; CDR3 protein: CASSKISDGSFEKLFF; J gene: TRBJ1-4; clone size: many; D gene: NA; V gene: TRBV28
CDR3 DNA: TGTGCCAGCAGCTTAGACGGTCGGGCTAGCGGGAGCCTAGATACGCAGTATTTT; CDR3 protein: CASSLDGRASGSLDTQYF; J gene: TRBJ2-3; clone size: many; D gene: TRBD2; V gene: TRBV11-3
CDR3 DNA: TGCGCCAGCGGAGAACAGGGGGCTTGGACCGGGGAGCTGTTTTTT; CDR3 protein: CASGEQGAWTGELFF; J gene: TRBJ2-2; clone size: many; D gene: TRBD1; V gene: TRBV10-1
CDR3 DNA: TGTGCCACCAGTGATTCTGGGACTAGCGGGTTCTACAATGAGCAGTTCTTC; CDR3 protein: CATSDSGTSGFYNEQFF; J gene: TRBJ2-1; clone size: few; D gene: TRBD2; V gene: TRBV24-1
CDR3 DNA: TGTGCCAGCAGCTTCGCTGGGACTAGCGGGAGGGAGAATACGCAGTATTTT; CDR3 protein: CASSFAGTSGRENTQYF; J gene: TRBJ2-3; clone size: few; D gene: TRBD2; V gene: TRBV13
CDR3 DNA: TGTGCCAGCAGTTACACCTCACCAGGGACAGCCTCCGAGACCCAGTACTTC; CDR3 protein: CASSYTSPGTASETQYF; J gene: TRBJ2-5; clone size: few; D gene: TRBD1; V gene: TRBV6-5